A selection of T cell receptor beta chains follows, all from one sample in a study of T cell repertoires in cytomegalovirus infection. One entry per CDR3 protein results from TCRdb running MiXCR on the reads. The sample lists under 200,000 distinct CDR3 sequences, 17% seen once, with roughly a sixth in the top ten. What was sequenced was CD8+ T cells from PBMCs. The receptors were sampled from a human donor in good health (CMV status not recorded). Some clones in this sample may be carry-over from other donors' samples. CDR3s include the opening cysteine and the closing phenylalanine or tryptophan. D genes are given only for firm matches. Size values are once, few and many counts, or a class for expanded clones, and some rows have none.

TRBJ2-3	.	14	few	TRBV2	CASKGRVDTDTQYF	TGTGCCAGCAAAGGTCGGGTGGACACAGATACGCAGTATTTT
TRBJ2-3	.	11	many	TRBV7-2	CASSFGDTQYF	TGTGCCAGCAGCTTCGGAGATACGCAGTATTTT
TRBJ1-4	.	15	few	TRBV10-3	CAISSGRSTNEKLFF	TGTGCCATCAGTTCCGGTCGGAGTACTAATGAAAAACTGTTTTTT
TRBJ1-6	.	17	.	TRBV10-3	CAISEEIVGQYNSPLHF	TGTGCCATCAGTGAAGAGATCGTGGGGCAGTATAATTCACCCCTCCACTTT
TRBJ2-7	.	12	medium-sized	TRBV29-1	CSVETISYEQYF	TGCAGCGTTGAAACTATTTCCTACGAGCAGTACTTC
TRBJ2-1	.	12	.	TRBV6-6	CASSYYGNEQFF	TGTGCCAGCAGTTACTATGGGAATGAGCAGTTCTTC
TRBJ2-1	TRBD2	17	few	TRBV5-1	CASREKRTSGRTGEQFF	TGCGCCAGCAGGGAGAAAAGGACTAGCGGGAGGACGGGAGAGCAGTTCTTC
TRBJ2-7	TRBD1	13	few	TRBV19	CATEDRGGYEQYF	TGTGCCACCGAGGACAGGGGAGGCTACGAGCAGTACTTC
TRBJ1-2	TRBD1	14	few	TRBV19	CASKLGTGTYGYTF	TGTGCCAGCAAGCTAGGGACAGGGACGTATGGCTACACCTTC
TRBJ1-5	TRBD1	12	few	TRBV7-9	CASSGGTGPQHF	TGTGCCAGCAGTGGAGGGACAGGGCCTCAGCATTTT
TRBJ2-5	.	17	.	TRBV7-8	CASSFSPGMAQQETQYF	TGTGCCAGCAGCTTTTCCCCAGGGATGGCACAACAAGAGACCCAGTACTTC
TRBJ2-7	.	13	many	TRBV7-2	CASSLGPLYEQYF	TGTGCCAGCAGCTTAGGTCCCCTATACGAGCAGTACTTC
TRBJ1-1	.	14	few	TRBV11-3	CASSPLHGHTEAFF	TGTGCCAGCAGCCCCCTGCACGGTCACACTGAAGCTTTCTTT
TRBJ2-1	.	12	medium-sized	TRBV7-9	CASSDQGSEQFF	TGTGCCAGCAGCGACCAAGGGTCTGAGCAGTTCTTC
TRBJ2-6	.	16	.	TRBV9	CASSVGQRSGANVLTF	TGTGCCAGCAGCGTTGGACAGCGCTCTGGGGCCAACGTCCTGACTTTC
TRBJ2-7	.	13	.	TRBV7-9	CATEDRSSYEQYF	TGTGCTACCGAGGACAGATCCTCCTACGAGCAGTACTTC
TRBJ2-1	TRBD2	11	.	TRBV6-2/TRBV6-3	CASRNGRGGFF	TGTGCCAGCAGGAACGGGAGGGGGGGCTTCTTC
TRBJ1-1	.	13	few	TRBV10-3	CAISESNSRAAFF	TGTGCCATCAGTGAGTCGAATTCCAGGGCAGCTTTCTTT
TRBJ2-3	.	16	.	TRBV4-3	CASSQETGRRTDTQYF	TGCGCCAGCAGCCAAGAAACAGGGCGGAGGACAGATACGCAGTATTTT
TRBJ2-2	.	12	.	TRBV2	CASQEPDGELFF	TGTGCCAGCCAGGAGCCAGACGGGGAGCTGTTTTTT
TRBJ1-2	.	13	few	TRBV7-8	CASRSGGAPGYTF	TGTGCCAGCAGGTCCGGAGGCGCGCCCGGCTACACCTTC
TRBJ1-6	.	17	.	TRBV2	CASSEAGSNRINSPLHF	TGTGCCAGCAGTGAAGCCGGGTCGAACAGGATAAATTCACCCCTCCACTTT
TRBJ1-2	.	13	few	TRBV6-5	CASSPGRAFGYTF	TGTGCCAGCAGCCCCGGGAGGGCGTTTGGCTACACCTTC
TRBJ2-5	.	18	.	TRBV10-3	CAISEPDLDRPRAETQYF	TGTGCCATCAGTGAGCCCGACCTAGACAGGCCCCGGGCGGAGACCCAGTACTTC
TRBJ1-2	.	13	few	TRBV29-1	CSVVGGTNYGYTF	TGCAGCGTTGTCGGGGGAACTAACTATGGCTACACCTTC
TRBJ2-2	TRBD1	18	.	TRBV7-8	CASSSPKRGQTNTGELFF	TGTGCCAGCAGCTCACCCAAACGGGGACAGACGAACACCGGGGAGCTGTTTTTT
TRBJ1-5	.	16	once	TRBV6-2/TRBV6-3	CASSYSRDPFGQPQHF	TGTGCCAGCAGTTACTCGCGGGACCCCTTTGGACAGCCCCAGCATTTT
TRBJ2-2	TRBD2	15	.	TRBV28	CASSPGLGDTGELFF	TGTGCCAGCAGCCCGGGACTAGGAGACACCGGGGAGCTGTTTTTT
TRBJ1-1	.	13	.	TRBV6-5	CASTPGVNTEAFF	TGTGCCAGCACCCCCGGAGTGAACACTGAAGCTTTCTTT
TRBJ2-1	.	10	.	TRBV12-5	CASGADEQFF	TGTGCTAGTGGTGCAGATGAGCAGTTCTTC
TRBJ2-2	.	18	few	TRBV7-2	CASSLDMSSSEYTGELFF	TGTGCCAGCAGCTTAGACATGTCGTCTAGCGAGTACACCGGGGAGCTGTTTTTT
TRBJ2-1	TRBD2	12	.	TRBV7-9	CATGTSSYEQFF	TGTGCCACCGGGACTAGTTCCTATGAGCAGTTCTTC
TRBJ2-5	.	15	few	TRBV6-2/TRBV6-3	CASSYSGNPWETQYF	TGTGCCAGCAGTTACTCCGGGAACCCTTGGGAGACCCAGTACTTC
TRBJ2-5	.	14	.	TRBV29-1	CSVVTLGVAETQYF	TGCAGCGTCGTGACTCTGGGGGTAGCAGAGACCCAGTACTTC
TRBJ1-2	.	17	few	TRBV25-1	CASSESPNAGSGNGYTF	TGTGCCAGCAGTGAATCCCCCAACGCGGGGAGCGGGAATGGCTACACCTTC
TRBJ2-1	TRBD1	15	.	TRBV7-8	CASSLGGQGNNEQFF	TGTGCCAGCAGCTTAGGGGGACAGGGGAACAATGAGCAGTTCTTC
TRBJ2-1	.	12	.	TRBV7-8	CASSSQLDEQFF	TGTGCCAGCAGCTCCCAGTTGGATGAGCAGTTCTTC
TRBJ2-7	.	15	few	TRBV7-9	CASSLIDFGHYEQYF	TGTGCCAGCAGCTTAATCGACTTTGGCCACTACGAGCAGTACTTC
TRBJ2-3	.	15	.	TRBV13	CASSPREEHTDTQYF	TGTGCCAGCAGTCCGCGAGAGGAGCACACAGATACGCAGTATTTT
TRBJ1-5	.	15	.	TRBV27	CASSLGGLSNQPQHF	TGTGCCAGCAGTTTAGGGGGCCTCAGCAATCAGCCCCAGCATTTT
TRBJ2-5	.	15	.	TRBV25-1	CASTSAGLGGWTQYF	TGTGCCAGCACCTCGGCGGGCCTGGGAGGTTGGACCCAGTACTTC
TRBJ2-1	TRBD2	20	few	TRBV7-2	CASSLLTVGGRASSYNEQFF	TGTGCCAGCAGCTTACTAACAGTGGGCGGGAGGGCAAGCTCCTACAATGAGCAGTTCTTC
TRBJ2-7	.	11	few	TRBV29-1	CSVPWGGGRHF	TGCAGCGTTCCGTGGGGGGGCGGAAGGCACTTC
TRBJ2-7	TRBD1	16	.	TRBV2	CASSPAAGTGFHEQYF	TGTGCCAGCAGCCCCGCGGCCGGGACAGGGTTTCACGAGCAGTACTTC
TRBJ2-5	.	15	few	TRBV2	CASSANGAGYETQYF	TGTGCCAGCAGCGCCAATGGAGCAGGTTACGAGACCCAGTACTTC
TRBJ2-4	.	14	.	TRBV7-2	CASSLWDRGGSQYF	TGTGCCAGCAGCTTATGGGACCGGGGTGGCAGTCAGTACTTC
TRBJ1-1	.	15	.	TRBV28	CASSFGGGEVTEAFF	TGTGCCAGCAGTTTCGGGGGGGGCGAGGTAACTGAAGCTTTCTTT
TRBJ1-5	.	15	.	TRBV4-3	CASSQDYGTNQPQHF	TGCGCCAGCAGCCAAGATTATGGGACAAATCAGCCCCAGCATTTT
TRBJ2-5	TRBD1	15	few	TRBV6-2/TRBV6-3	CASSRRGGLGETQYF	TGTGCCAGCAGTCGTCGAGGGGGCCTAGGAGAGACCCAGTACTTC
TRBJ2-7	.	12	.	TRBV27	CASSSHSFEQYF	TGTGCCAGCAGTTCGCATAGCTTCGAGCAGTACTTC
TRBJ1-1	.	15	.	TRBV5-1	CASSLFGVMNTEAFF	TGCGCCAGCAGCTTGTTCGGCGTGATGAACACTGAAGCTTTCTTT
TRBJ2-6	.	13	.	TRBV29-1	CSVREGGANVLTF	TGCAGCGTTCGTGAAGGTGGGGCCAACGTCCTGACTTTC
TRBJ1-5	.	13	.	TRBV29-1	CSVRVNEGQPQHF	TGCAGCGTTCGTGTCAACGAAGGGCAGCCCCAGCATTTT
TRBJ1-5	.	13	many	TRBV19	CASSITSNQPQHF	TGTGCCAGTAGTATAACGAGCAATCAGCCCCAGCATTTT
TRBJ2-1	.	13	.	TRBV6-2/TRBV6-3	CASSKTDYNEQFF	TGTGCCAGCAGTAAGACCGACTACAATGAGCAGTTCTTC
TRBJ2-3	TRBD1	15	.	TRBV6-1	CASSTGTGSTDTQYF	TGTGCCAGCAGCACTGGGACAGGTAGCACAGATACGCAGTATTTT
TRBJ2-7	TRBD2	13	.	TRBV7-2	CASSFGGGSEQYF	TGTGCCAGCAGCTTCGGGGGGGGTTCCGAGCAGTACTTC
TRBJ1-4	.	15	few	TRBV12-5	CASGPQAGWDEKLFF	TGTGCTAGTGGCCCACAGGCTGGGTGGGATGAAAAACTGTTTTTT
TRBJ2-7	.	15	few	TRBV15	CATSRDRVDGYEQYF	TGTGCCACCAGCAGAGACCGAGTGGACGGCTACGAGCAGTACTTC